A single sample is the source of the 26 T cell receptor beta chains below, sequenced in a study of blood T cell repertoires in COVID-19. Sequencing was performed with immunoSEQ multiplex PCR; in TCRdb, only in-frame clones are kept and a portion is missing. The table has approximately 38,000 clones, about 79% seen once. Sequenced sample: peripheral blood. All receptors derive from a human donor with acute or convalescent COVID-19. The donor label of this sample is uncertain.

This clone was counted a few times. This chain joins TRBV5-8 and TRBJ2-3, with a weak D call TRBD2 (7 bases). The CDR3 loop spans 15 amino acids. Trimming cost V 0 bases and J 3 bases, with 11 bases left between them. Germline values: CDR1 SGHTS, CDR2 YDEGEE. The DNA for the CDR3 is TGTGCCAGCAGCTTGGGAGGGGGGGTGACAGATACGCAGTATTTT. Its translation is CASSLGGGVTDTQYF.

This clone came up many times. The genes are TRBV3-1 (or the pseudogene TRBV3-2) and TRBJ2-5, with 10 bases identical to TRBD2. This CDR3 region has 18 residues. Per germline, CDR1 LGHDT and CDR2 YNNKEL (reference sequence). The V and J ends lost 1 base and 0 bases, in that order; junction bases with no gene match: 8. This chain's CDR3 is CASSQGEQREGNQETQYF. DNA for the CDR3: TGTGCCAGCAGCCAAGGGGAGCAGCGGGAGGGGAACCAAGAGACCCAGTACTTC.

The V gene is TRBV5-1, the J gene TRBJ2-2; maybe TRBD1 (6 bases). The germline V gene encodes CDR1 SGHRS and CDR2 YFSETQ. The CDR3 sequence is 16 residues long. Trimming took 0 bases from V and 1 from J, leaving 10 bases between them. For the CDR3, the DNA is TGCGCCAGCAGCTTGGAACAGGGAGTGAACACCGGGGAGCTGTTTTTT. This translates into CASSLEQGVNTGELFF.

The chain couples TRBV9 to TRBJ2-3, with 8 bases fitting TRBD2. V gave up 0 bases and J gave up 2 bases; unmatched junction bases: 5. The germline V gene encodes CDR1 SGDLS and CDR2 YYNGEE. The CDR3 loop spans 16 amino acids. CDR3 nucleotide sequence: TGTGCCAGCAGCGTAGACGCGGGAGGACCCACAGATACGCAGTATTTT. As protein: CASSVDAGGPTDTQYF.

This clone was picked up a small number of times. The CDR3 DNA reads TGTGCCAGCAGTCCCAGGGCTTTTCGGGACACTGAAGCTTTCTTT. Amino acid sequence: CASSPRAFRDTEAFF. The chain recombines TRBV2 with TRBJ1-1; perhaps TRBD1 as D (5 bases). The CDR3 spans 15 residues. V was trimmed by 5 bases and J by 3 bases, leaving 16 bases between them. Germline lookup yields CDR1 SNHLY and CDR2 FYNNEI.

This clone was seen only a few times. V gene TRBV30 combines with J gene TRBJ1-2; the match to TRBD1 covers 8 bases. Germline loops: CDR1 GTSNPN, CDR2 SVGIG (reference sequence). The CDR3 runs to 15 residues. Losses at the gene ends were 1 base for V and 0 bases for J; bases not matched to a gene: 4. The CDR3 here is CAWSDGQGPNYGYTF. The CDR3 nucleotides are TGTGCCTGGAGTGACGGACAGGGACCTAACTATGGCTACACCTTC.

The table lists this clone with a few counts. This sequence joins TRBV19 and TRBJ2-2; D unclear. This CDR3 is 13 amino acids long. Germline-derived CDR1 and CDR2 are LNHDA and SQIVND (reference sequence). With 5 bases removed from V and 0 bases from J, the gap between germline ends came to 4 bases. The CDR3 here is CASSPANTGELFF. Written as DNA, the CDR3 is TGTGCCAGTAGTCCGGCGAACACCGGGGAGCTGTTTTTT. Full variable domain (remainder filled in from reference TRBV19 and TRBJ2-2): DGGITQSPKYLFRKEGQNVTLSCEQNLNHDAMYWYRQDPGQGLRLIYYSQIVNDFQKGDIAEGYSVSREKKESFPLTVTSAQKNPTAFYLCASSPANTGELFFGEGSRLTVL.

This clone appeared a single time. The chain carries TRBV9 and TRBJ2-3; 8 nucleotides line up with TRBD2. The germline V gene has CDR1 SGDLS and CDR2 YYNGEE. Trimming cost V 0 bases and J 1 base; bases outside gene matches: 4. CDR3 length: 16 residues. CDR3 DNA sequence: TGTGCCAGCAGCGTAGAACCGGGAGGGGGCACAGATACGCAGTATTTT. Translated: CASSVEPGGGTDTQYF.

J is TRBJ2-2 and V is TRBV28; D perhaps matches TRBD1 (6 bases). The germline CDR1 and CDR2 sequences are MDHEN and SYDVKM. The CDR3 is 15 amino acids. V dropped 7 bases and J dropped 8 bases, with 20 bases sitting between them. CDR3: CASIKSGTPRGELFF. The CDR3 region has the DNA TGTGCCAGCATCAAATCCGGGACACCCAGGGGGGAGCTGTTTTTT. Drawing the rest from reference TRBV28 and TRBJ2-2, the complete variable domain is DVKVTQSSRYLVKRTGEKVFLECVQDMDHENMFWYRQDPGLGLRLIYFSYDVKMKEKGDIPEGYSVSREKKERFSLILESASTNQTSMYLCASIKSGTPRGELFFGEGSRLTVL.

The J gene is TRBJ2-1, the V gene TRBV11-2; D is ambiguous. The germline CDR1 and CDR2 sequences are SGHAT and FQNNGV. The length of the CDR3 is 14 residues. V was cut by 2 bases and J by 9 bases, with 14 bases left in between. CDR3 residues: CASSLSRPGGEQFF. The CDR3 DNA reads TGTGCCAGCAGCTTATCCCGACCAGGTGGTGAGCAGTTCTTC.

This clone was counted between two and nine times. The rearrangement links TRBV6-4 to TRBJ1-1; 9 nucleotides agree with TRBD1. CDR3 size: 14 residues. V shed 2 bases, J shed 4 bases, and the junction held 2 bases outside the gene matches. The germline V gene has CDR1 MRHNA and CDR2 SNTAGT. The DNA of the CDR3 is TGTGCCAGCAGTGACCGACAGGGGGGCACTGAAGCTTTCTTT. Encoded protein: CASSDRQGGTEAFF.

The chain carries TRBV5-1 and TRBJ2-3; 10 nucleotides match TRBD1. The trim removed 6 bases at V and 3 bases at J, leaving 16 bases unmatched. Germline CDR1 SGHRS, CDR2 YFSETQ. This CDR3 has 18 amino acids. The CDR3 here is CASTLTSRDRGVTDTQYF. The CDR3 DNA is TGCGCCAGCACCTTAACCTCCCGGGACAGGGGCGTTACAGATACGCAGTATTTT.

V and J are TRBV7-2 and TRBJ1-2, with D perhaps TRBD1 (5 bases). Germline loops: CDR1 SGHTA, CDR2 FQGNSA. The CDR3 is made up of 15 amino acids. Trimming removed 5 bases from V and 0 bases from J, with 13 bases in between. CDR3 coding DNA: TGTGCCAGCAGCCTGCCACGACAGCCTAACTATGGCTACACCTTC. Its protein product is CASSLPRQPNYGYTF.

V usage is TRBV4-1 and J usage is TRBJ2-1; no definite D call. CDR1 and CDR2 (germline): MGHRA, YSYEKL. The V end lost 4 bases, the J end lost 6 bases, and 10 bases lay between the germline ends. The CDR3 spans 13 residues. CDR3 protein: CASSLVVLNEQFF. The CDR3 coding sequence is TGCGCCAGCAGCCTTGTCGTCCTCAATGAGCAGTTCTTC.

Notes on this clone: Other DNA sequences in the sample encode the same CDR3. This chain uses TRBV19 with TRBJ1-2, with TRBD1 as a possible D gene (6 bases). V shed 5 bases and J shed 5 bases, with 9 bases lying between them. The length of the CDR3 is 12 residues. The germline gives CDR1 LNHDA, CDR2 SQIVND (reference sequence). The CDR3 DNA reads TGTGCCAGTAGTCGGACAGATTATGGCTACACCTTC. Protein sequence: CASSRTDYGYTF.

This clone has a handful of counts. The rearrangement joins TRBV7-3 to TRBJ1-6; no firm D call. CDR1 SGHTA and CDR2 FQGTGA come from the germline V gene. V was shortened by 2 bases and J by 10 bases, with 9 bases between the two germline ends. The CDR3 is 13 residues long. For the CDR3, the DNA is TGTGCCAGCAGCTTAGACTTGAGATCACCCCTCCACTTT. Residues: CASSLDLRSPLHF.

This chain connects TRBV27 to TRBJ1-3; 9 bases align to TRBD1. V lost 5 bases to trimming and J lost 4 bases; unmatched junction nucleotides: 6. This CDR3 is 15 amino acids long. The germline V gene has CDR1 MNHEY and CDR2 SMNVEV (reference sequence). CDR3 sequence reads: CASSVGTGRGNTIYF. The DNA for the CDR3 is TGTGCCAGCAGTGTCGGGACAGGGCGAGGAAACACCATATATTTT.

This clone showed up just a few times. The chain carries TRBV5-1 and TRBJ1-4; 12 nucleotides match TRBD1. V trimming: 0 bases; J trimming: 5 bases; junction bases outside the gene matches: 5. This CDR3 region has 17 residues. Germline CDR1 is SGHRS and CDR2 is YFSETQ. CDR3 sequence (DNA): TGCGCCAGCAGCTTGGCCGGGACAGGGGGCTCGAATGAAAAACTGTTTTTT. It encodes CASSLAGTGGSNEKLFF.

The CDR3 spells CASSQRTSGNNEQFF. Written as DNA, the CDR3 is TGTGCCAGCAGCCAAAGGACTAGCGGGAACAATGAGCAGTTCTTC. The rearrangement uses TRBV16 and TRBJ2-1, with 12 positions matching TRBD2. The CDR3 runs 15 residues. Germline values: CDR1 KGHSY, CDR2 FQNENV. V dropped 2 bases and J dropped 5; count of bases not matched to a gene: 1.

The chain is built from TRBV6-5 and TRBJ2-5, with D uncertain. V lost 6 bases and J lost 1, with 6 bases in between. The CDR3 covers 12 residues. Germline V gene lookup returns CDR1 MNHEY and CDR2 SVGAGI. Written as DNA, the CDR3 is TGTGCCAGCAGCCTCAGCCAAGAGACCCAGTACTTC. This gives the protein CASSLSQETQYF.

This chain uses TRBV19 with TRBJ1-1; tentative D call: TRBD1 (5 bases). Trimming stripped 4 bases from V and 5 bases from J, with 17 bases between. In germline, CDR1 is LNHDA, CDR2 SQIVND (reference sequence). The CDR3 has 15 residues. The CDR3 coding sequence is TGTGCCAGTAGTACTAGACAGTCCGCTTTAACTGAAGCTTTCTTT. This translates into CASSTRQSALTEAFF.

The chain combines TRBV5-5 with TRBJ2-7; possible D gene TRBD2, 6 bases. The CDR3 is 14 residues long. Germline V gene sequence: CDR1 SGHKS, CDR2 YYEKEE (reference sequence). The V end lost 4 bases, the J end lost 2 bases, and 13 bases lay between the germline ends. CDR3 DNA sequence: TGTGCCAGCAGCCTAGCGTATCCTGCCTACGAGCAGTACTTC. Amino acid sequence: CASSLAYPAYEQYF.

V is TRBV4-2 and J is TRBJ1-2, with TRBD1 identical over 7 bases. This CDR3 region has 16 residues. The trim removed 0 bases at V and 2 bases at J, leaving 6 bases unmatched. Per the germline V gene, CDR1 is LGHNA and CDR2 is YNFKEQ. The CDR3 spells CASSQESTGVNYGYTF. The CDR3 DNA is TGTGCCAGCAGCCAAGAGTCAACAGGGGTCAACTATGGCTACACCTTC.

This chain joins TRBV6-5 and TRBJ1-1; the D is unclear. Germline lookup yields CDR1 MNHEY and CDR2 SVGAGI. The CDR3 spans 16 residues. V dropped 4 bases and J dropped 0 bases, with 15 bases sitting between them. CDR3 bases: TGTGCCAGCAGTTCCCCTTCGGGGAAGATGAACACTGAAGCTTTCTTT. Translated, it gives CASSSPSGKMNTEAFF.

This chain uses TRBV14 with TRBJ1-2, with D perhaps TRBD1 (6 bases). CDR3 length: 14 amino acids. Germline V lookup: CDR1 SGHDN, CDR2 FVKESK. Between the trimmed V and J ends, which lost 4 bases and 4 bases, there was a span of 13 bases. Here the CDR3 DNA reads TGTGCCAGCAGCCTGGGAGGGGGGGCCTATGGCTACACCTTC. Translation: CASSLGGGAYGYTF.

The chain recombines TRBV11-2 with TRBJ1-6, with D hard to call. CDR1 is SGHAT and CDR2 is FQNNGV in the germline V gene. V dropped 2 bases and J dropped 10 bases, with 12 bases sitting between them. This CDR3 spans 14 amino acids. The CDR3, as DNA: TGTGCCAGCAGCTTAAGGGAGGGCAGCTCACCCCTCCACTTT. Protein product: CASSLREGSSPLHF.